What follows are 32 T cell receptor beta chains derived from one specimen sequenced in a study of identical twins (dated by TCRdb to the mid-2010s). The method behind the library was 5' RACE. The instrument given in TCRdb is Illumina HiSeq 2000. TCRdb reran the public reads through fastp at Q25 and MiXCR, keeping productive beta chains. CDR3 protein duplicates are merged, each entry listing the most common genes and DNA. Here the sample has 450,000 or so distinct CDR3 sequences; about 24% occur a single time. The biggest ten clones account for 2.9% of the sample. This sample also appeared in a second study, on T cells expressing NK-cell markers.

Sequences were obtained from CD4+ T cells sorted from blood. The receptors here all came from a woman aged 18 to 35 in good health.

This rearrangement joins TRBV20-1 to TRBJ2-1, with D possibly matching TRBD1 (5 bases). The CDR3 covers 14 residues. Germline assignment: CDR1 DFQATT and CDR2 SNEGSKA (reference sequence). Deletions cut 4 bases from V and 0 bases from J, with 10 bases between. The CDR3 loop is CSATRAGSYNEQFF. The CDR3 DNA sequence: TGCAGTGCTACCAGGGCCGGCTCCTACAATGAGCAGTTCTTC.

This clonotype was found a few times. CDR3 sequence reads: CSATRDTETQYF. DNA of the CDR3: TGCAGTGCTACCAGGGATACCGAGACCCAGTACTTC. The chain carries TRBV20-1 and TRBJ2-5; perhaps TRBD1 as D (5 bases). This CDR3 has 12 amino acids. Germline V gene lookup returns CDR1 DFQATT and CDR2 SNEGSKA (reference sequence). Trimming took off 4 bases at V and 5 bases at J, with 11 bases between the two ends.

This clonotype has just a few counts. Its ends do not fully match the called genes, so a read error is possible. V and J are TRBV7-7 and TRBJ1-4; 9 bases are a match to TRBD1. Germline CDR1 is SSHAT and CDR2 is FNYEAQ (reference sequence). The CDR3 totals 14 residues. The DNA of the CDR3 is TGTGCTAGCACCACAGGGGGCACTAATGAAAAACTGTTTTTT. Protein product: CASTTGGTNEKLFF.

For the CDR3, the DNA is TGTGCCAGCAGCGTGGGGGAATTTAGCGGGGCTAACACCGGGGAGCTGTTTTTT. Protein sequence: CASSVGEFSGANTGELFF. The rearrangement joins TRBV9 to TRBJ2-2, with 8 bases aligning to TRBD2. CDR1 is SGDLS and CDR2 is YYNGEE in the germline V gene. The CDR3 contains 18 residues. V was clipped by 2 bases and J by 2 bases; unmatched bases: 11. Filled out from reference TRBV9 and TRBJ2-2, the complete variable domain reads DSGVTQTPKHLITATGQRVTLRCSPRSGDLSVYWYQQSLDQGLQFLIQYYNGEERAKGNILERFSAQQFPDLHSELNLSSLELGDSALYFCASSVGEFSGANTGELFFGEGSRLTVL.

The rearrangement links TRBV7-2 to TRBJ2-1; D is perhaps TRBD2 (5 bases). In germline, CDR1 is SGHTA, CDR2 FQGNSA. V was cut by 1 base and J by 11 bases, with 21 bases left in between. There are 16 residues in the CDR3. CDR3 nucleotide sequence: TGTGCCAGCAGCTTAGTCGGTGTGGGAGTAGGAGGAAAGCAGTTCTTC. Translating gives CASSLVGVGVGGKQFF.

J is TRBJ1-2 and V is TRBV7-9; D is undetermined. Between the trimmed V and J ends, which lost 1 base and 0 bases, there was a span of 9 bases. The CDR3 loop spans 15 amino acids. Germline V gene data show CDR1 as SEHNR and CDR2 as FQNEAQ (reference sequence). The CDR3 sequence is CASSLGGRPNYGYTF. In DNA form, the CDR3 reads TGTGCCAGCAGCTTAGGCGGGAGACCTAACTATGGCTACACCTTC.

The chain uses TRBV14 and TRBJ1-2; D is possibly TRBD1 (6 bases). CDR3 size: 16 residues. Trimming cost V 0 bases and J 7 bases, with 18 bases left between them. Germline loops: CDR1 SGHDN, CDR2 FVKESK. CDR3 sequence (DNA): TGTGCCAGCAGCCAAGAAAACAGGGTTCTCGGGAGTGGCTACACCTTC. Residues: CASSQENRVLGSGYTF.

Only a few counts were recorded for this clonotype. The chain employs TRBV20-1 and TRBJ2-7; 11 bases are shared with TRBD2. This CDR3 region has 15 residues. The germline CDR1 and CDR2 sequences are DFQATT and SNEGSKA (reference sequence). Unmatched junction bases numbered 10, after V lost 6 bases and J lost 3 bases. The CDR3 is CSALENSGRGYEQYF. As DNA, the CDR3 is TGCAGTGCCCTGGAGAATAGCGGGAGGGGCTACGAGCAGTACTTC.

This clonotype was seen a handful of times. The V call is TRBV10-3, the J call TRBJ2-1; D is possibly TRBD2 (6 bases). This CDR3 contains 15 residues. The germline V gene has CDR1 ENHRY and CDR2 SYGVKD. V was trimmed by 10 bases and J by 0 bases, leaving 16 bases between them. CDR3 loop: CATGTSLSSYNEQFF. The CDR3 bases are TGTGCCACAGGGACTTCCCTAAGCTCCTACAATGAGCAGTTCTTC.

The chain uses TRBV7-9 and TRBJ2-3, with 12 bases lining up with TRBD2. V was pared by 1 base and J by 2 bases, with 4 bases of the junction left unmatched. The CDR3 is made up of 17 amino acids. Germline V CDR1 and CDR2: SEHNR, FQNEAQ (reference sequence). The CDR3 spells CASSLGWTSGNTDTQYF. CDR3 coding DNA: TGTGCCAGCAGCTTAGGCTGGACTAGCGGGAACACAGATACGCAGTATTTT.

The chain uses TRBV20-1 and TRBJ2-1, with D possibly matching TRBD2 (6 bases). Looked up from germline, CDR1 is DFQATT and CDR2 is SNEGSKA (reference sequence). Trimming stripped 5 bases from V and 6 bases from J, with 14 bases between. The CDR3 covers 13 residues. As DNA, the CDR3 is TGCAGTGCTTGGAGGGCCAGCGTCAATGAGCAGTTCTTC. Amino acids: CSAWRASVNEQFF.

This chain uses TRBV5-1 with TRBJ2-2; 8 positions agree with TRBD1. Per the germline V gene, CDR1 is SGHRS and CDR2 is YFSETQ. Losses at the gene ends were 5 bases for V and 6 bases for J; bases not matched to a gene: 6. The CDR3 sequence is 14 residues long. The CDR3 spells CASRGQGFSGELFF. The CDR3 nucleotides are TGCGCCAGCAGAGGACAGGGTTTCTCCGGGGAGCTGTTTTTT.

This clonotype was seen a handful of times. CDR3 bases: TGTGCCAGCAGCTTGGCGGTTCCGGGGGAAAGGAGGAATGAGCAGTTCTTC. Amino acid sequence: CASSLAVPGERRNEQFF. The chain combines TRBV5-6 with TRBJ2-1; D might be TRBD2 (6 bases). Germline V lookup: CDR1 SGHDT, CDR2 YYEEEE. The V and J ends lost 0 bases and 7 bases respectively, with 20 bases between them. CDR3 length equals 17 residues. The whole variable domain, filled in from reference TRBV5-6 and TRBJ2-1, reads DAGVTQSPTHLIKTRGQQVTLRCSPKSGHDTVSWYQQALGQGPQFIFQYYEEEERQRGNFPDRFSGHQFPNYSSELNVNALLLGDSALYLCASSLAVPGERRNEQFFGPGTRLTVL.

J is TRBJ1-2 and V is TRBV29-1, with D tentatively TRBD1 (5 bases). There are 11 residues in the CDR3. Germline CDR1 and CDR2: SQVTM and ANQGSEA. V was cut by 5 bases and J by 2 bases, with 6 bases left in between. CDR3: CSVWDNYGYTF. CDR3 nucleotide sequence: TGCAGCGTTTGGGACAACTATGGCTACACCTTC.

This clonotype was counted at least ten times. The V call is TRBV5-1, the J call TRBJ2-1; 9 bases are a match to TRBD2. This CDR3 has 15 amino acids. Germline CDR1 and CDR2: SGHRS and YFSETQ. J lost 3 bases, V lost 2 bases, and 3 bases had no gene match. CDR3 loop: CASSLAGGGYNEQFF. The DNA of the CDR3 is TGCGCCAGCAGCTTAGCGGGAGGAGGCTACAATGAGCAGTTCTTC.

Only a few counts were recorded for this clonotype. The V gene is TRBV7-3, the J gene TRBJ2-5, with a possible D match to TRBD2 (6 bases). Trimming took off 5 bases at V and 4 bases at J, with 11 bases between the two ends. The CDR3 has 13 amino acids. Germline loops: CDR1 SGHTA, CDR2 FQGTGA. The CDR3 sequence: CASSTGTGETQYF. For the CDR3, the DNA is TGTGCCAGCAGCACCGGGACTGGAGAGACCCAGTACTTC.

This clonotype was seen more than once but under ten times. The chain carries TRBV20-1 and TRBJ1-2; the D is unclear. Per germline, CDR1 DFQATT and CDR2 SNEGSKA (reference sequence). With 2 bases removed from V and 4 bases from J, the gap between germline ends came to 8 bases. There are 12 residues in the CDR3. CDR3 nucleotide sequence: TGCAGTGCTAGACTCCGGGGCTATGGCTACACCTTC. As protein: CSARLRGYGYTF.

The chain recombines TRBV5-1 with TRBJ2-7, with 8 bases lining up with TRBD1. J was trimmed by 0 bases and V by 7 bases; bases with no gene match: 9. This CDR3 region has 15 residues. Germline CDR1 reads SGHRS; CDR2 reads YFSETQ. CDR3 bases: TGCGCCAGCGGAGACACCGGGACAGGCTCCTACGAGCAGTACTTC. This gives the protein CASGDTGTGSYEQYF.

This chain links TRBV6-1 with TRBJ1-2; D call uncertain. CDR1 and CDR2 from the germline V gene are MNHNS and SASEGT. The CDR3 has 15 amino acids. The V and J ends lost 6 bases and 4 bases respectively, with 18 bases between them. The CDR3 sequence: CASRRDGQLGYGYTF. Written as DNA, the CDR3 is TGTGCCAGCAGGCGTGATGGTCAATTGGGCTATGGCTACACCTTC.

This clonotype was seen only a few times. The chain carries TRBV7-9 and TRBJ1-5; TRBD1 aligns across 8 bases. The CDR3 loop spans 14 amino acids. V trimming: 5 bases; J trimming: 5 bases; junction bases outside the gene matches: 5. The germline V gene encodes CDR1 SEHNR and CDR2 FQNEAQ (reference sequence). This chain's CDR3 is CASSLGTGHQPQHF. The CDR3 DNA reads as TGTGCCAGCAGCCTGGGGACAGGTCATCAGCCCCAGCATTTT. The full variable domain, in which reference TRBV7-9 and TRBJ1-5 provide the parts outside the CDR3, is DTGVSQNPRHKITKRGQNVTFRCDPISEHNRLYWYRQTLGQGPEFLTYFQNEAQLEKSRLLSDRFSAERPKGSFSTLEIQRTEQGDSAMYLCASSLGTGHQPQHFGDGTRLSIL.

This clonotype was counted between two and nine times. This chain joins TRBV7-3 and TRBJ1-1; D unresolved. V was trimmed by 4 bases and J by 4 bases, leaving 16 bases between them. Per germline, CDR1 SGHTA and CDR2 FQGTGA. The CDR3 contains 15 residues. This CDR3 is CASSSPGRIGTEAFF. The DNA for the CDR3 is TGTGCCAGCAGCTCCCCCGGCAGGATTGGCACTGAAGCTTTCTTT.

The DNA for the CDR3 is TGCGCCAGCACCCAGCTTTCACAACACCGTGGTGAGCAGTTCTTC. This encodes CASTQLSQHRGEQFF. This chain joins TRBV5-1 and TRBJ2-1, with D uncertain. The germline V gene has CDR1 SGHRS and CDR2 YFSETQ. V was trimmed by 6 bases and J by 9 bases, leaving 22 bases between them. The CDR3 extends over 15 amino acids.

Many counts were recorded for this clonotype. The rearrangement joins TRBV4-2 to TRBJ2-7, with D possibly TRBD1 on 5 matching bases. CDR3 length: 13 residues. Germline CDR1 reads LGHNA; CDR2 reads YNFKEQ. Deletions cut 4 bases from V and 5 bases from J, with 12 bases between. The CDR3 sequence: CASSRGDKDEQYF. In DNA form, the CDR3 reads TGTGCCAGCAGCCGGGGCGACAAGGACGAGCAGTACTTC.

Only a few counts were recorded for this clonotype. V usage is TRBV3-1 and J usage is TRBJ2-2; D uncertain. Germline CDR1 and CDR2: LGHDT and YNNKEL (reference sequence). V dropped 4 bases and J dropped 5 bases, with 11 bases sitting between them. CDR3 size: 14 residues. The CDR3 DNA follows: TGTGCCAGCAGCCTGCGACCGGGTACCGGGGAGCTGTTTTTT. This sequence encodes CASSLRPGTGELFF.

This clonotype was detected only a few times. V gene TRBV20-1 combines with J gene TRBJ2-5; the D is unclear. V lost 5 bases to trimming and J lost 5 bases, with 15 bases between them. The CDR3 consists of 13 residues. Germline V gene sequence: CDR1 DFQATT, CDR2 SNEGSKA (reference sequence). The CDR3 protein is CSALGRGGETQYF. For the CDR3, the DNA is TGCAGTGCTCTGGGCCGCGGTGGCGAGACCCAGTACTTC.

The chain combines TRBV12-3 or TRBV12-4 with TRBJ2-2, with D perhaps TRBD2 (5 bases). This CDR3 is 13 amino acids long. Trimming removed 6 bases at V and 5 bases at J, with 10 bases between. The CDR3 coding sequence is TGTGCCAGCAGCACTAGGGATACCGGGGAGCTGTTTTTT. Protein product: CASSTRDTGELFF.

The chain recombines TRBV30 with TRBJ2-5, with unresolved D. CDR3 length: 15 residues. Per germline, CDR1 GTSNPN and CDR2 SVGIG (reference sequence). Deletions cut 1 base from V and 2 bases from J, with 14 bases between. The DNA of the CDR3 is TGTGCCTGGAGTGGAGGTTGGTCTACGCAAGAGACCCAGTACTTC. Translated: CAWSGGWSTQETQYF.

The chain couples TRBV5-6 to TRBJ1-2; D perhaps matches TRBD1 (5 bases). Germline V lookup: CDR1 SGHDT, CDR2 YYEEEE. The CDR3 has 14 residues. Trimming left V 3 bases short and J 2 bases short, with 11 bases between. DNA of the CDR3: TGTGCCAGCAGCTATCCGCAGGGAAACTATGGCTACACCTTC. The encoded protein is CASSYPQGNYGYTF.

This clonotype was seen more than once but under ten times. Here the CDR3 reads CASSFVSGDTGELFF. Here the CDR3 DNA reads TGTGCCAGCAGCTTCGTTAGCGGGGACACCGGGGAGCTGTTTTTT. V and J are TRBV7-7 and TRBJ2-2; 8 nucleotides match TRBD2. This CDR3 has 15 residues. Germline CDR1 SSHAT, CDR2 FNYEAQ (reference sequence). The trim removed 3 bases at V and 3 bases at J, leaving 3 bases unmatched.

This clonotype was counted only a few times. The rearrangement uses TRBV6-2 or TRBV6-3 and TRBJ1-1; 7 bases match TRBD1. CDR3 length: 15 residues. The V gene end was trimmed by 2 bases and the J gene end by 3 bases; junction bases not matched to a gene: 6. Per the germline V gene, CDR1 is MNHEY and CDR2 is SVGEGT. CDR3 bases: TGTGCCAGCAGTTACAAACCCGGGACAGACACTGAAGCTTTCTTT. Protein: CASSYKPGTDTEAFF.

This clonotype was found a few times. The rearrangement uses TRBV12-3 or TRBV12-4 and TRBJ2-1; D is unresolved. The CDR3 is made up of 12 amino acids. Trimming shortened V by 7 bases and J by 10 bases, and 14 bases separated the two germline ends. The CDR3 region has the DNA TGTGCCAGCAACATGCCGTTACACGAGCAGTTCTTC. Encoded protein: CASNMPLHEQFF.

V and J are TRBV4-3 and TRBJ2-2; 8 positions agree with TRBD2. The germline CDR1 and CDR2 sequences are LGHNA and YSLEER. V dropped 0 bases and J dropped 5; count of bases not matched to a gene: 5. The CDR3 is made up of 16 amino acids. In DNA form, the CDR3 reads TGCGCCAGCAGCCAAGATAGGAGCGGGAGAACCGGGGAGCTGTTTTTT. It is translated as CASSQDRSGRTGELFF.